This entry lists 3 T cell receptor beta chains sequenced from one sample in a study of T cells in localized non-small cell lung cancer (TCRdb year 2020). The library was made by the immunoSEQ multiplex PCR assay. Entries here come from immuneACCESS through TCRdb and include only in-frame sequences with V and J called. Some clones fail to appear in such tables; in the studies checked, an unresolved V gene covers under half of the shortfall, and the cause of the remainder is unknown. The sample table shows some 22,000 clones, and roughly nine tenths are seen once. Roughly 22% of the sample is taken by the ten largest. The sample in question was PBMCs, obtained before any cancer treatment. The receptors here all came from a man aged 40-75 years with stage II squamous cell lung carcinoma.

The chain recombines TRBV5-4 with TRBJ2-3; D is uncertain. Trimming took off 0 bases at V and 1 base at J, with 3 bases between the two ends. This CDR3 is 13 amino acids long. Germline V lookup: CDR1 SGHNT, CDR2 YYREEE (reference sequence). The CDR3 spells CASSLDRTDTQYF. The CDR3 DNA reads TGTGCCAGCAGCTTGGACCGCACAGATACGCAGTATTTT.

The chain is built from TRBV15 and TRBJ1-2, with no clear D. This CDR3 has 14 residues. The V and J ends lost 1 base and 8 bases respectively, with 14 bases between them. Germline V gives CDR1 LNHNV, CDR2 YYDKDF (reference sequence). This CDR3 reads CATSRVEGIGGYTF. DNA of the CDR3: TGTGCCACCAGCAGAGTTGAGGGAATAGGGGGCTACACCTTC.

This clone has just a few counts. The CDR3 DNA is TGCAGCGGCCTGGGCCAGGGGAACAATGAGCAGTTCTTC. This encodes CSGLGQGNNEQFF. The V and J genes are TRBV29-1 and TRBJ2-1; perhaps TRBD1 as D (6 bases). Trimming removed 7 bases at V and 5 bases at J, with 15 bases between. The V gene's germline CDR1 is SQVTM and CDR2 ANQGSEA. This CDR3 region has 13 residues.